These 3 T cell receptor beta chains share one sample of origin, sequenced in a study of OX40 agonist ivuxolimab in advanced cancers. Libraries were prepared by immunoSEQ multiplex PCR; TCRdb keeps only in-frame clonotypes and omits some of them. The sample contains tens of thousands of clones, approximately 80% of which appear only once. Sequences were derived from CD4+ or CD8+ T cells sorted from blood, sampled in a trial of the OX40 agonist ivuxolimab. The receptors derive from an adult with an advanced solid tumor such as melanoma, head and neck, liver or kidney cancer.

The chain carries TRBV14 and TRBJ1-1, with D possibly being TRBD1 (6 bases). This CDR3 spans 13 amino acids. The germline V gene has CDR1 SGHDN and CDR2 FVKESK. V was shortened by 1 base and J by 7 bases, with 10 bases between the two germline ends. CDR3 sequence reads: CASSQVIRGEAFF. The DNA for the CDR3 is TGTGCCAGCAGCCAAGTGATCAGGGGTGAAGCTTTCTTT.

The chain joins TRBV19 to TRBJ1-5, with 7 bases that match TRBD1. The length of the CDR3 is 16 residues. CDR1 and CDR2 from the germline V gene are LNHDA and SQIVND (reference sequence). The V and J ends lost 7 bases and 3 bases, in that order; junction bases with no gene match: 12. DNA for the CDR3: TGTGCCAGTACCGCGGGTCGGGACAGACCCAATCAGCCCCAGCATTTT. Translated, it gives CASTAGRDRPNQPQHF.

J is TRBJ2-2 and V is TRBV4-1; 10 bases agree with TRBD1. The germline gives CDR1 MGHRA, CDR2 YSYEKL. This CDR3 contains 16 residues. Losses at the gene ends were 4 bases for V and 0 bases for J; bases not matched to a gene: 2. The CDR3 DNA is TGCGCCAGCAGCCGAGGACAGGGGGCGAACACCGGGGAGCTGTTTTTT. As protein: CASSRGQGANTGELFF.